The rows below give T cell receptor beta chains drawn from one sample of a study of blood T cell repertoires in COVID-19. Clones were read by immunoSEQ multiplex PCR, and TCRdb kept only the in-frame ones, dropping some. This sample yields more than 95,000 clones, of which around 83% are seen a single time; roughly 10% belongs to the top ten. Sequencing was performed on peripheral blood. Receptor source: a man between 60 and 75 years old with acute or convalescent COVID-19. CDR3s include the opening cysteine and the closing phenylalanine or tryptophan. The D gene is left open where the match is weak. Clone size, where shown, is once, few, many, or a class for clones that have expanded.

CDR3aa | CDR3nt | d_gene | j_gene | v_gene | abundance
CASSSTGATEAFF | TGTGCCAGCAGTTCGACAGGGGCCACTGAAGCTTTCTTT | TRBD1 | TRBJ1-1 | TRBV6-6 | once
CASSAGHIQETQYF | TGTGCCAGCAGCGCGGGGCACATCCAAGAGACCCAGTACTTC | - | TRBJ2-5 | TRBV6-5 | -
CASTSHPGLHYGYTF | TGTGCCAGCACCTCCCACCCAGGGTTACACTATGGCTACACCTTC | - | TRBJ1-2 | TRBV2 | -
CASSTQQGSYEQYF | TGTGCCAGCTCCACCCAGCAGGGCTCCTACGAGCAGTACTTC | - | TRBJ2-7 | TRBV18 | -
CAWSGPSGENEKLFF | TGTGCCTGGAGTGGGCCTAGCGGTGAAAATGAAAAACTGTTTTTT | - | TRBJ1-4 | TRBV30 | -
CASSTRQGSYEQYF | TGTGCCAGTAGTACTCGACAGGGCTCCTACGAGCAGTACTTC | TRBD1 | TRBJ2-7 | TRBV19 | -
CASSQGSTYEQYF | TGTGCCAGCTCACAGGGGTCCACCTACGAGCAGTACTTC | - | TRBJ2-7 | TRBV18 | -
CASSVTGVGEQYF | TGTGCCAGCAGCGTAACAGGGGTGGGGGAGCAGTACTTC | TRBD1 | TRBJ2-7 | TRBV5-5 | -
CASSPRLAGGLTDTQYF | TGTGCCAGCAGCCCCCGACTAGCGGGAGGGCTTACAGATACGCAGTATTTT | TRBD2 | TRBJ2-3 | TRBV7-9 | -
CASSSQPSGSYGYTF | TGTGCCAGCAGCTCACAACCATCTGGTTCCTATGGCTACACCTTC | - | TRBJ1-2 | TRBV4-2 | -
CASSLDRRAREQYF | TGTGCCAGCAGCTTGGACAGGCGGGCGAGGGAGCAGTACTTC | TRBD1 | TRBJ2-7 | TRBV11-2 | -
CASDYWGDRRSGYTF | TGTGCCAGCGATTATTGGGGGGACCGGAGGAGTGGCTACACCTTC | - | TRBJ1-2 | TRBV19 | few
CASSESGYEQFF | TGCGCCAGCAGTGAATCGGGGTATGAGCAGTTCTTC | - | TRBJ2-1 | TRBV10-2 | many
CASSESSGPAFF | TGCGCCAGCAGTGAGTCGAGCGGCCCGGCTTTCTTT | - | TRBJ1-1 | TRBV10-1 | -
CASSQNEQFF | TGTGCCAGCAGTCAAAATGAGCAGTTCTTC | - | TRBJ2-1 | TRBV28 | -
CASSAGRIEAGNTIYF | TGTGCCAGCAGCGCGGGTCGGATTGAGGCTGGAAACACCATATATTTT | - | TRBJ1-3 | TRBV9 | once
CASSHKGGKGETEAFF | TGCGCCAGCAGTCACAAGGGTGGAAAGGGGGAAACTGAAGCTTTCTTT | - | TRBJ1-1 | TRBV23-1 | once
CASSSDRGDYGYTF | TGTGCCAGCAGCTCCGACAGGGGGGACTATGGCTACACCTTC | TRBD1 | TRBJ1-2 | TRBV7-9 | -
CASLPITTTNYGYTF | TGTGCCAGCCTCCCAATTACGACTACTAACTATGGCTACACCTTC | - | TRBJ1-2 | TRBV6-5 | -
CASSTGLAGSSTDTQYF | TGCGCCAGCAGCACCGGACTAGCGGGAAGTTCAACAGATACGCAGTATTTT | TRBD2 | TRBJ2-3 | TRBV5-1 | -
CASSRQGLDNSPLHF | TGTGCCAGCAGCCGACAGGGGCTCGATAATTCACCCCTCCACTTT | TRBD1 | TRBJ1-6 | TRBV6-5 | -
CASSPDSLNQPQHF | TGTGCCAGCAGTCCGGACAGCCTCAATCAGCCCCAGCATTTT | - | TRBJ1-5 | TRBV28 | -
CASSLRGNSEQYF | TGTGCCAGCAGCCTTCGGGGAAACTCGGAGCAGTACTTC | - | TRBJ2-7 | TRBV3-1/TRBV3-2 | -
CASSPQTAEGYGYTF | TGTGCCAGCTCACCACAAACAGCGGAGGGCTATGGCTACACCTTC | - | TRBJ1-2 | TRBV18 | -
CASSVLGGDGEKLFF | TGTGCCAGCAGCGTATTGGGCGGGGATGGTGAAAAACTGTTTTTT | - | TRBJ1-4 | TRBV9 | -
CASSLPRRKETQYF | TGTGCCAGCAGCCTACCCCGGAGGAAAGAGACCCAGTACTTC | - | TRBJ2-5 | TRBV5-5 | -
CSVWTGGEAFF | TGCAGCGTTTGGACAGGTGGGGAAGCTTTCTTT | TRBD1 | TRBJ1-1 | TRBV29-1 | once
CASSRQGIPDTQYF | TGTGCCAGCAGTCGACAGGGCATCCCGGATACGCAGTATTTT | TRBD1 | TRBJ2-3 | TRBV28 | -
CASSPRANNEQFF | TGTGCCAGCAGCCCCCGAGCTAATAATGAGCAGTTCTTC | - | TRBJ2-1 | TRBV11-3 | -
CASSLRGQHYEQYF | TGTGCCAGCAGCTTAAGGGGTCAGCACTACGAGCAGTACTTC | - | TRBJ2-7 | TRBV7-2 | -
CASSLRDAKNIQYF | TGTGCCAGCAGCCTGCGGGACGCCAAAAACATTCAGTACTTC | - | TRBJ2-4 | TRBV27 | -
CASSFSVTTNYGYTF | TGTGCCAGCAGTTTTTCGGTTACCACTAACTATGGCTACACCTTC | - | TRBJ1-2 | TRBV28 | -
CASSLVVRREGDEQFF | TGTGCCAGCAGCTTAGTCGTAAGGCGGGAGGGGGATGAGCAGTTCTTC | TRBD2 | TRBJ2-1 | TRBV13 | once
CASSFGGPSGNTIYF | TGCGCCAGCAGCTTCGGGGGGCCCTCTGGAAACACCATATATTTT | - | TRBJ1-3 | TRBV5-1 | -
CASSLRGTSGNTIYF | TGTGCCAGCAGCTTACGGGGGACCTCTGGAAACACCATATATTTT | - | TRBJ1-3 | TRBV7-8 | few
CASSYRGRDGYTF | TGTGCCAGCAGCTACCGTGGGAGGGATGGCTACACCTTC | - | TRBJ1-2 | TRBV27 | -
CAWSRETYGYTF | TGTGCCTGGAGTAGGGAGACCTATGGCTACACCTTC | - | TRBJ1-2 | TRBV30 | -
CASEYRGGMNTEAFF | TGTGCCAGCGAATATAGAGGGGGCATGAACACTGAAGCTTTCTTT | TRBD1 | TRBJ1-1 | TRBV28 | -
CSVSQGTYGYTF | TGCAGCGTTAGTCAGGGAACCTATGGCTACACCTTC | - | TRBJ1-2 | TRBV29-1 | -
CASSDSMADEQFF | TGTGCCAGCAGTGACTCGATGGCGGATGAGCAGTTCTTC | - | TRBJ2-1 | TRBV6-4 | -
CASSLGGGTGELFF | TGCGCCAGCAGCCTAGGGGGCGGAACCGGGGAGCTGTTTTTT | TRBD1 | TRBJ2-2 | TRBV4-1 | -
CASSLGGHGYTF | TGTGCCAGCAGTTTAGGCGGCCATGGCTACACCTTC | - | TRBJ1-2 | TRBV28 | -
CASSQARGRAHEQYF | TGTGCCAGCAGCCAAGCTCGCGGGAGGGCCCACGAGCAGTACTTC | TRBD2 | TRBJ2-7 | TRBV3-1/TRBV3-2 | -
CAIQGGNQPQHF | TGTGCCATTCAGGGGGGCAATCAGCCCCAGCATTTT | TRBD1 | TRBJ1-5 | TRBV6-5 | -
CASTGAAGLGEQFF | TGTGCCAGTACAGGCGCAGCGGGATTGGGTGAGCAGTTCTTC | TRBD2 | TRBJ2-1 | TRBV19 | -
CAWTPGGRDTGELFF | TGTGCCTGGACCCCCGGGGGGCGGGACACCGGGGAGCTGTTTTTT | - | TRBJ2-2 | TRBV30 | -
CASSQHSYEQYF | TGTGCCAGCAGCCAGCACAGCTACGAGCAGTACTTC | - | TRBJ2-7 | TRBV7-9 | few
CASSLLVGTAHGYTF | TGTGCCAGCAGTTTATTAGTGGGCACGGCCCATGGCTACACCTTC | - | TRBJ1-2 | TRBV28 | -
CSVVIVSGRASTGELFF | TGCAGCGTTGTGATTGTTAGCGGGAGGGCCTCCACCGGGGAGCTGTTTTTT | TRBD2 | TRBJ2-2 | TRBV29-1 | -
CASSLGTSGTDTQYF | TGTGCCAGCAGCTTAGGGACTAGCGGCACAGATACGCAGTATTTT | TRBD2 | TRBJ2-3 | TRBV7-8 | -
CASSLVSGRAGEQYF | TGTGCCAGCAGCTTAGTTAGCGGGAGGGCGGGCGAGCAGTACTTC | TRBD2 | TRBJ2-7 | TRBV7-8 | -